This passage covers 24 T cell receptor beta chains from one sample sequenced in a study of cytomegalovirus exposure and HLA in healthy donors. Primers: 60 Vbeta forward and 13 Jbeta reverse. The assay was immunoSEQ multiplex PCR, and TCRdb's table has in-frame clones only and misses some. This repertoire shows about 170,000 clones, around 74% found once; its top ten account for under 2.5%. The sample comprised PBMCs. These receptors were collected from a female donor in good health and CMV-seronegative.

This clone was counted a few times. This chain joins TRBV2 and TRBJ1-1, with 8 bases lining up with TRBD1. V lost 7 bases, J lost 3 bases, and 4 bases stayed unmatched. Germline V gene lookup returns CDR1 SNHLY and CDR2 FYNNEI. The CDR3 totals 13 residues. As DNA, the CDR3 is TGTGCCAGCAATCAGGGGGCATACACTGAAGCTTTCTTT. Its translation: CASNQGAYTEAFF. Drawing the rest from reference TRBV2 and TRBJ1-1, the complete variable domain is EPEVTQTPSHQVTQMGQEVILRCVPISNHLYFYWYRQILGQKVEFLVSFYNNEISEKSEIFDDQFSVERPDGSNFTLKIRSTKLEDSAMYFCASNQGAYTEAFFGQGTRLTVV.

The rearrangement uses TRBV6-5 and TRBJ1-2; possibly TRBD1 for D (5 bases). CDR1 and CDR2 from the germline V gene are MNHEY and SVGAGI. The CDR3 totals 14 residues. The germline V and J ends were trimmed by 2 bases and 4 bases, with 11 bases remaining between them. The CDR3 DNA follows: TGTGCCAGCAGTTACAACCGGGGGTCCTATGGCTACACCTTC. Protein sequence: CASSYNRGSYGYTF.

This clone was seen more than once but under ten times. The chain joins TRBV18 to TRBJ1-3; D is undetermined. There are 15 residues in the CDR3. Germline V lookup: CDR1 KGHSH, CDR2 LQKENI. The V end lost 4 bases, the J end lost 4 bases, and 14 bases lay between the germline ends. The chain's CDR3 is CASSRRELDGNTIYF. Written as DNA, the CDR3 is TGTGCCAGCTCACGTCGGGAGCTAGACGGAAACACCATATATTTT.

The CDR3 DNA reads as TGTGCCAGTAGTATCAGGGCAGGGATCGGCTACGAGCAGTACTTC. It codes for CASSIRAGIGYEQYF. V gene TRBV19 combines with J gene TRBJ2-5; D is possibly TRBD1 (5 bases). Gene TRBJ2-7 matches the end of the DNA better, so the J call may be wrong. Germline CDR1 LNHDA, CDR2 SQIVND (reference sequence). The CDR3 is 15 residues long.

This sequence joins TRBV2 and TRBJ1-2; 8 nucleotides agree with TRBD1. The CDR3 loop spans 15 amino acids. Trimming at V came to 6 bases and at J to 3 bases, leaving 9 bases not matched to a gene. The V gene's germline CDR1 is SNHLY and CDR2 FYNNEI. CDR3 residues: CASRARTGPDYGYTF. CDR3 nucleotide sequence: TGTGCCAGCAGGGCTCGGACAGGGCCTGACTATGGCTACACCTTC.

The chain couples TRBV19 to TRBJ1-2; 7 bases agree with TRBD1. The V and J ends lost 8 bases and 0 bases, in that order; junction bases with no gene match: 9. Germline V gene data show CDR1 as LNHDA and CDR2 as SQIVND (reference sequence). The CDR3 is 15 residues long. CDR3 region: CASFGQGDSNYGYTF. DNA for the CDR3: TGTGCCAGTTTCGGGCAGGGGGACTCTAACTATGGCTACACCTTC. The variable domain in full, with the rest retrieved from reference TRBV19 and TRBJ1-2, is DGGITQSPKYLFRKEGQNVTLSCEQNLNHDAMYWYRQDPGQGLRLIYYSQIVNDFQKGDIAEGYSVSREKKESFPLTVTSAQKNPTAFYLCASFGQGDSNYGYTFGSGTRLTVV.

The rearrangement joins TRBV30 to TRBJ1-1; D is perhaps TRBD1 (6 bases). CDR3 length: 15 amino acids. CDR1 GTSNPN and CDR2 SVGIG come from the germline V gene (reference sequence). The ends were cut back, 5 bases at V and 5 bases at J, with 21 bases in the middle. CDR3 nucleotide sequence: TGTGCCTGGGACCCACTAGGACAGTGGGGGACTGAAGCTTTCTTT. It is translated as CAWDPLGQWGTEAFF.

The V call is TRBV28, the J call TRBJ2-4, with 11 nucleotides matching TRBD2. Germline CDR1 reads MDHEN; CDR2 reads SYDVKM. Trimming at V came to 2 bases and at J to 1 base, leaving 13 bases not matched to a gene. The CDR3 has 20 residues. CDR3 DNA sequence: TGTGCCAGCAGTTTACCTGACTACCTTACTAGCGGGAGTGCCAAAAACATTCAGTACTTC. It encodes CASSLPDYLTSGSAKNIQYF.

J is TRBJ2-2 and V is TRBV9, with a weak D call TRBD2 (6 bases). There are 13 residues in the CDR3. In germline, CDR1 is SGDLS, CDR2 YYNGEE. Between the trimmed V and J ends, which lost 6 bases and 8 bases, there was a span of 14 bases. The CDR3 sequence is CASKGLPPGELFF. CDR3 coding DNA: TGTGCCAGCAAGGGACTTCCGCCAGGGGAGCTGTTTTTT. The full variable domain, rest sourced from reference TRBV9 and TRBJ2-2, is DSGVTQTPKHLITATGQRVTLRCSPRSGDLSVYWYQQSLDQGLQFLIQYYNGEERAKGNILERFSAQQFPDLHSELNLSSLELGDSALYFCASKGLPPGELFFGEGSRLTVL.

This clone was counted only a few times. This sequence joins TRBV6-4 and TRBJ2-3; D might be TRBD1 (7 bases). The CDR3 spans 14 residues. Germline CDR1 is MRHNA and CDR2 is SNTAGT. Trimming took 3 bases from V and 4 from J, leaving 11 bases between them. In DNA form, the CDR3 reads TGTGCCAGCAGTGATCAGGGGGGCGCAGATACGCAGTATTTT. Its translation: CASSDQGGADTQYF.

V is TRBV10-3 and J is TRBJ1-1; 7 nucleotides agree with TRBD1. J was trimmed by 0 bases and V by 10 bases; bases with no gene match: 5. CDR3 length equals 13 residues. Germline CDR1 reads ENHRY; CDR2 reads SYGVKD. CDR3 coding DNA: TGTGCCACCGGACAGGACCTGAACACTGAAGCTTTCTTT. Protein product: CATGQDLNTEAFF.

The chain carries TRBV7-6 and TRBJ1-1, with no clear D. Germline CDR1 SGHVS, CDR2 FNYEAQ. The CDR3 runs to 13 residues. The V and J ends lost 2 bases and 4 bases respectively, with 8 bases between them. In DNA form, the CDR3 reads TGTGCCAGCAGCTTAAGCGAGAGCACTGAAGCTTTCTTT. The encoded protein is CASSLSESTEAFF.

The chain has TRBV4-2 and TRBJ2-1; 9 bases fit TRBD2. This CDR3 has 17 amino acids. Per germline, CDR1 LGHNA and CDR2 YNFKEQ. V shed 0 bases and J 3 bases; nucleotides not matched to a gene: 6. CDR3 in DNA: TGTGCCAGCAGCCAAGATCCAGCGGGAGGTATCTACAATGAGCAGTTCTTC. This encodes CASSQDPAGGIYNEQFF.

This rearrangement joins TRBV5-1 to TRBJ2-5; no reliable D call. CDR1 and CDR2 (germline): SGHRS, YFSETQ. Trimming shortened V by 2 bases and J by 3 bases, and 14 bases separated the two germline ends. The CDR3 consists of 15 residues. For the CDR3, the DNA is TGCGCCAGCAGCTTACGTATCGGTCCCAAAGAGACCCAGTACTTC. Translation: CASSLRIGPKETQYF.

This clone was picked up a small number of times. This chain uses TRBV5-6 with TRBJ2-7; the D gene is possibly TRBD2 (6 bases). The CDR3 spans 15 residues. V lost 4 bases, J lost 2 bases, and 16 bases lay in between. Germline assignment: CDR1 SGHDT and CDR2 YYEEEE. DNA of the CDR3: TGTGCCAGCAGCCGCTCGGGCGGGGAGGCCTACGAGCAGTACTTC. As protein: CASSRSGGEAYEQYF. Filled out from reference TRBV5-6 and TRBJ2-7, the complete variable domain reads DAGVTQSPTHLIKTRGQQVTLRCSPKSGHDTVSWYQQALGQGPQFIFQYYEEEERQRGNFPDRFSGHQFPNYSSELNVNALLLGDSALYLCASSRSGGEAYEQYFGPGTRLTVT.

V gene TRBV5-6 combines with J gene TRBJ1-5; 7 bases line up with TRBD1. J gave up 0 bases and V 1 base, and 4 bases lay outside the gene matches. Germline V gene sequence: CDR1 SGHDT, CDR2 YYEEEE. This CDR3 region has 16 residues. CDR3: CASSLRGTVSNQPQHF. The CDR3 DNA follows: TGTGCCAGCAGCTTGAGGGGGACAGTTAGCAATCAGCCCCAGCATTTT.

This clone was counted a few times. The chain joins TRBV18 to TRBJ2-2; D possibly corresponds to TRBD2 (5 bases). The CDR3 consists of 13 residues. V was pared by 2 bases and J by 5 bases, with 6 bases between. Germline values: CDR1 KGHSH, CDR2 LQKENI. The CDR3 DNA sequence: TGTGCCAGCTCACCAAGGGAGACCGGGGAGCTGTTTTTT. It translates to CASSPRETGELFF. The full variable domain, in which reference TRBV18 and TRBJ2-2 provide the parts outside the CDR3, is NAGVMQNPRHLVRRRGQEARLRCSPMKGHSHVYWYRQLPEEGLKFMVYLQKENIIDESGMPKERFSAEFPKEGPSILRIQQVVRGDSAAYFCASSPRETGELFFGEGSRLTVL.

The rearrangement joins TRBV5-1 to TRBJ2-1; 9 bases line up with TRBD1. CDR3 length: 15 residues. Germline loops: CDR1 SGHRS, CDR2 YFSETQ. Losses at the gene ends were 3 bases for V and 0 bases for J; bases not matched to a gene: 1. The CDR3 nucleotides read TGCGCCAGCAGCTCGACAGGGGGCTCCTACAATGAGCAGTTCTTC. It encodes CASSSTGGSYNEQFF.

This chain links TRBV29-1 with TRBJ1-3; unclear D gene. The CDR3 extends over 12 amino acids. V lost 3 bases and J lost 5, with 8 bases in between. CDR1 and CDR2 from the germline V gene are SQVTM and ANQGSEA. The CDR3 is CSVDEGRNTIYF. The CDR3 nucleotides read TGCAGCGTTGACGAGGGTAGAAACACCATATATTTT.

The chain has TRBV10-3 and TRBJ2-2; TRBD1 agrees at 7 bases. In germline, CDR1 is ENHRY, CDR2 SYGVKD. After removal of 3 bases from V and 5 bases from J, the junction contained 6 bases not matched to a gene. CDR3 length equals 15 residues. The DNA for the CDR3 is TGTGCCATCAGTGAATTAGGGACAGAGACCGGGGAGCTGTTTTTT. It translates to CAISELGTETGELFF.

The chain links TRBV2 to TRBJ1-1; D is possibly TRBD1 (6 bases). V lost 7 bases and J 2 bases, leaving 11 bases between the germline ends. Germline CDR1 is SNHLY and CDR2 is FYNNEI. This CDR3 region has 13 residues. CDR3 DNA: TGTGCCAGCACCGGGGGGGGCAACACTGAAGCTTTCTTT. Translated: CASTGGGNTEAFF.

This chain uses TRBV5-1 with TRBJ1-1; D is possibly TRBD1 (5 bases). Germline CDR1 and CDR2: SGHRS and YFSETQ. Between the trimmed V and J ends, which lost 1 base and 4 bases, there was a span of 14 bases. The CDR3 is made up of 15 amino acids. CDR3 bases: TGCGCCAGCAGCTTGTGGGGCCCTGGAATCACTGAAGCTTTCTTT. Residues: CASSLWGPGITEAFF.

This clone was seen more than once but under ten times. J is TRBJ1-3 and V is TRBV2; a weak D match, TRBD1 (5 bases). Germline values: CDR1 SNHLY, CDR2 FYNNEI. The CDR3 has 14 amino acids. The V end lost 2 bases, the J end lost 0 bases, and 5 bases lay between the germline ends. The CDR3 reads CASSERGSGNTIYF. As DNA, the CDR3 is TGTGCCAGCAGTGAAAGGGGCTCTGGAAACACCATATATTTT.

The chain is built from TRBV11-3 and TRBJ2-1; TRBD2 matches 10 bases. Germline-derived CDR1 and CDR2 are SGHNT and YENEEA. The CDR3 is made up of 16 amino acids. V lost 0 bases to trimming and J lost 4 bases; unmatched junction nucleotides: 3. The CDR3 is CASSLDGLAEYNEQFF. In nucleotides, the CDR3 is TGTGCCAGCAGCTTAGACGGACTAGCGGAATACAATGAGCAGTTCTTC.